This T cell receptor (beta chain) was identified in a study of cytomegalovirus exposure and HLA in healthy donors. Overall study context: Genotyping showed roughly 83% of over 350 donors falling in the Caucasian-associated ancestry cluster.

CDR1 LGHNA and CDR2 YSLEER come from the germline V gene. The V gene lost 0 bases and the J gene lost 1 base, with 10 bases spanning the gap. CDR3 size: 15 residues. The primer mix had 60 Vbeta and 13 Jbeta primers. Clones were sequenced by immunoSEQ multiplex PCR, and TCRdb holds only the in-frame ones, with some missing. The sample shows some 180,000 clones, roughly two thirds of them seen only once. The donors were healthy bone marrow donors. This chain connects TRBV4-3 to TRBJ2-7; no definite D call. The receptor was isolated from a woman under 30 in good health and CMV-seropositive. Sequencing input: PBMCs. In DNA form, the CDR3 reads TGCGCCAGCAGCCAAGACCCGGGTGCATCCTACGAGCAGTACTTC. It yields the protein CASSQDPGASYEQYF.